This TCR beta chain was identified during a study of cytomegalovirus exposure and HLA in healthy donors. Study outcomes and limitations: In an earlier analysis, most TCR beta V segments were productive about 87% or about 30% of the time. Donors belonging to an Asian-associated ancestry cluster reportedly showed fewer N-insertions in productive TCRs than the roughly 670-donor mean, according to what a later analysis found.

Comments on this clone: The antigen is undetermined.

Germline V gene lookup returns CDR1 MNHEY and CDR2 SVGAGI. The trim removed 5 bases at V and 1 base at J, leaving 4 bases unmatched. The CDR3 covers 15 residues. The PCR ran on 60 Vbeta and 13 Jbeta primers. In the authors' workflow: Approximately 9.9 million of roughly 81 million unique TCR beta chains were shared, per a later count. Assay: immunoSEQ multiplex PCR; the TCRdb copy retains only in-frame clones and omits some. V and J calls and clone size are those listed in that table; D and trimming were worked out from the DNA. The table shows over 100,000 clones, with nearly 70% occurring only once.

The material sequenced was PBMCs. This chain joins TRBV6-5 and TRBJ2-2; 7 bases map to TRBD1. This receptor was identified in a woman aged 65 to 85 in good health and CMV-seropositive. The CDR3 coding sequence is TGTGCCAGCAGTGGGGGACAGCTGAACACCGGGGAGCTGTTTTTT. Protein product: CASSGGQLNTGELFF.